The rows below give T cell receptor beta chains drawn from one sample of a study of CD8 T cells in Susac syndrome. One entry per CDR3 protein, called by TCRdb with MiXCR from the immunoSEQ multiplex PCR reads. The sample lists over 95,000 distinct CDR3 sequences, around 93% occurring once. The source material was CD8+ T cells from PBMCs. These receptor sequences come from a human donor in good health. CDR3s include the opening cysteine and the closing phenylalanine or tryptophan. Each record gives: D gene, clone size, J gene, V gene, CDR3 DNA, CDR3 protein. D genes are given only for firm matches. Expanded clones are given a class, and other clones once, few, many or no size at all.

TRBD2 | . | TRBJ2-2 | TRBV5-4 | TGTGCCAGCGGGACTAGCGGGGGAGACACCGGGGAGCTGTTTTTT | CASGTSGGDTGELFF
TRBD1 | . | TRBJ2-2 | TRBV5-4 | TGTGCCAGCAGTTATAGACAGGGGGGCACCGGGGAGCTGTTTTTT | CASSYRQGGTGELFF
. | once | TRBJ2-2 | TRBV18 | TGTGCCAGCTCACCGGTCGGGACGACCGGGGAGCTGTTTTTT | CASSPVGTTGELFF
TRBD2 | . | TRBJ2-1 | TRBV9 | TGTGCCAGCAGCGAGGGCGGGGGGGCCGTGTACAATGAGCAGTTCTTC | CASSEGGGAVYNEQFF
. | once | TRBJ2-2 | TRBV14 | TGTGCCAGCAGCCAGTGGGGAGGCGGTAACACCGGGGAGCTGTTTTTT | CASSQWGGGNTGELFF
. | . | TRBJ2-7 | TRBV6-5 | TGTGCCAGCAGATCCGGGGCCAGCAAGTACTTC | CASRSGASKYF
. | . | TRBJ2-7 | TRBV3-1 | TGTGCCAGCAGCGGCGCCCCCGGGACACCTAACTACGAGCAGTACTTC | CASSGAPGTPNYEQYF
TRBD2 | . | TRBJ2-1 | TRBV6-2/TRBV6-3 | TGTGCCAGCCGCGGGGGGGGGAAGGATGAGCAGTTCTTC | CASRGGGKDEQFF
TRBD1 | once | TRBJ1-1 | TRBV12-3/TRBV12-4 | TGTGCCAGCAGTCCGGGACAGGGACATAACACTGAAGCTTTCTTT | CASSPGQGHNTEAFF
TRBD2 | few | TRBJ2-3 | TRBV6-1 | TGTGCCAGCAGTTTGCGGGGGGGGAGCACAGATACGCAGTATTTT | CASSLRGGSTDTQYF
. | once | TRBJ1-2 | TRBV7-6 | TGTGCCAGCAGCCAACAGGGTTTATTGGATGGCTACACCTTC | CASSQQGLLDGYTF
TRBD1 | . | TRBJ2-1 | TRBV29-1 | TGCAGCGTCGGAGACAGGGGGCGTTCCAATGAGCAGTTCTTC | CSVGDRGRSNEQFF
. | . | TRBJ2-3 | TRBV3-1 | TGTGCCAGCAGCCTCGAGTCCCGCACAGATACGCAGTATTTT | CASSLESRTDTQYF
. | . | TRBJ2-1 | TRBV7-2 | TGTGCCAGCAGCTTAGCGTACGCGAACAATGAGCAGTTCTTC | CASSLAYANNEQFF
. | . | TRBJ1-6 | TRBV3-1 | TGTGCCAGCAGCCGGGGTACGACAGGTTCACCCCTCCACTTT | CASSRGTTGSPLHF
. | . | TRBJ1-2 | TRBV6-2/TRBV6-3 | TGTGCCAGCACTCCCCCGGGAGCTAACTATGGCTACACCTTC | CASTPPGANYGYTF
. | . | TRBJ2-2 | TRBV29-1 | TGCAGCGGCGGCACTAGGGGGGAGCTGTTTTTT | CSGGTRGELFF
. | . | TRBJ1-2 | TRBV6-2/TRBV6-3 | TGTGCCAGCAGCGCTGACAGAACCTATGGCTACACCTTC | CASSADRTYGYTF
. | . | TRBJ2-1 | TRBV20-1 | TGCAGTGCTAGCTTTTCTCCGGTTTACAATGAGCAGTTCTTC | CSASFSPVYNEQFF
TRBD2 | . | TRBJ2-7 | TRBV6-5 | TGTGCCAGCAGTTACTCCCCAATTACCGGGACTAGCGTAACCTACGAGCAGTACTTC | CASSYSPITGTSVTYEQYF
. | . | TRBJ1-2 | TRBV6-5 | TGTGCCAGCAGACCAACTGCCGTTCTGGCTGAAGGCTACACCTTC | CASRPTAVLAEGYTF